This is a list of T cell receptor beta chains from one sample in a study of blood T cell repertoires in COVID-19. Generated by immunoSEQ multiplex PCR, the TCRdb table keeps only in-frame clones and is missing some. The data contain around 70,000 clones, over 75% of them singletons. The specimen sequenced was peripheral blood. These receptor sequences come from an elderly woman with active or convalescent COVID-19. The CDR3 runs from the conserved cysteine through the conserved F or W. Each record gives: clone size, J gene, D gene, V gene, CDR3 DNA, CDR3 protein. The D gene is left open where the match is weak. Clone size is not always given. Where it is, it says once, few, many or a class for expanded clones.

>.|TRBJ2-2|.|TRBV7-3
TGTGCCAGCAGCTCCCGGGTGGGACATTACACCGGGGAGCTGTTTTTT
CASSSRVGHYTGELFF
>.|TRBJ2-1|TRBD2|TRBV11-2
TGTGCCAGCAGCGCGACTAGCGGGGGTGATGAGCAGTTCTTC
CASSATSGGDEQFF
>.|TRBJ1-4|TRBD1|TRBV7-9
TGTGCCAGCAGCGTCCGACAGGGGAGTGAAAAACTGTTTTTT
CASSVRQGSEKLFF
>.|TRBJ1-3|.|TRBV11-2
TGTGCCAGCAGCCTACAGGGAACTGGAAACACCATATATTTT
CASSLQGTGNTIYF
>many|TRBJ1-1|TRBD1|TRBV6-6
TGTGCCAGCAGTTTTGATACCGGGGACAGGGGCGCTGAAGCTTTCTTT
CASSFDTGDRGAEAFF
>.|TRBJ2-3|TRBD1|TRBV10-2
TGCGCCACCCAAAAACCCCCGGGACAGGGGACAGATACGCAGTATTTT
CATQKPPGQGTDTQYF
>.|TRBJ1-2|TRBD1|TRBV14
TGTGCCAGCAGCCGCAACAGGGGAGCTTGGGTTGGGAGCTACACCTTC
CASSRNRGAWVGSYTF
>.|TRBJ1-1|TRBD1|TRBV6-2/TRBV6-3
TGTGCCAGCAGCCGACAGGGCAAGACTGAAGCTTTCTTT
CASSRQGKTEAFF
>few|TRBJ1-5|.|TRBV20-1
TGCAGTGCTAGTTCAGGGGATAGCAATCAGCCCCAGCATTTT
CSASSGDSNQPQHF
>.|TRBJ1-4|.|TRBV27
TGTGCCAGCCCCAGGGCTTCTGCAACTAATGAAAAACTGTTTTTT
CASPRASATNEKLFF
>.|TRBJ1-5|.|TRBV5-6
TGTGCCAGCAGCTCAGGGGCAGGGACGAACAATCAGCCCCAGCATTTT
CASSSGAGTNNQPQHF
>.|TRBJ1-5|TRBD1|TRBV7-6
TGTGCCAGCAGCTTGGGGACAGGGGGCAACCAGCCCCAGCATTTT
CASSLGTGGNQPQHF
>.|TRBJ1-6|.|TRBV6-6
TGTGCCAGCAGTTCCAGGGGCGATAATAATTCACCCCTCCACTTT
CASSSRGDNNSPLHF
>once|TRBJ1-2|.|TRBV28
TGTGCCAGCGGGGGGGGTGGAAAAAACTATGGCTACACCTTC
CASGGGGKNYGYTF
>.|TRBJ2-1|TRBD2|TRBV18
TGTGCCAGCTCACCATTGTTGCCTAGCGGGGCAAATGAGCAGTTCTTC
CASSPLLPSGANEQFF
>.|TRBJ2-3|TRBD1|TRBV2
TGTGCCAGCGCTAACGGACAGGGGGCAACAGATACGCAGTATTTT
CASANGQGATDTQYF
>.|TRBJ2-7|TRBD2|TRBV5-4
TGTGCCAGCAGCCCTCAAGCGGGGGGCTTCTACGAGCAGTACTTC
CASSPQAGGFYEQYF
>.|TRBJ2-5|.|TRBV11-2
TGTGCCAGCAGCACCAGCGTGGGGGGTTTAGAGACCCAGTACTTC
CASSTSVGGLETQYF
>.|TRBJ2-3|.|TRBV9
TGTGCCAGCAGCCTGACTAGACCAGATACGCAGTATTTT
CASSLTRPDTQYF
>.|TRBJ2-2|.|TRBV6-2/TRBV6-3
TGTGCCAGCAGTTCCCCGGGCACCGGGGAGCTGTTTTTT
CASSSPGTGELFF
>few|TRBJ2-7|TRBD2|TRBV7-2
TGTGCCAGCAGCCAACTAGCGGGGGAACCCTACGAGCAGTACTTC
CASSQLAGEPYEQYF
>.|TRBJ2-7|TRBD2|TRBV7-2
TGTGCCAGCAGCTCAGAACGGACTAGCGGCTCCTACGAGCAGTACTTC
CASSSERTSGSYEQYF
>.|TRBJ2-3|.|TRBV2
TGTGCCAGCAGTTTCGGGGGGCCGAGCACAGATACGCAGTATTTT
CASSFGGPSTDTQYF
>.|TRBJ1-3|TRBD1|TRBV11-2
TGTGCCAGCAGCCTACCGGACAGGGCAGACTCTGGAAACACCATATATTTT
CASSLPDRADSGNTIYF
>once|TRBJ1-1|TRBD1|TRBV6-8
TGTGCCAGCAGTTTTGAAAAAAGGGACAGGTTGGGGGGGATGAACACTGAAGCTTTCTTT
CASSFEKRDRLGGMNTEAFF
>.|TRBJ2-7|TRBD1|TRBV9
TGTGCCAGCAGCGTAGTTGGGACAGGGGTCGAGCAGTACTTC
CASSVVGTGVEQYF
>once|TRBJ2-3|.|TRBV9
TGTGCCAGCAGCGTAAATCCAGGGGGGACAGATACGCAGTATTTT
CASSVNPGGTDTQYF
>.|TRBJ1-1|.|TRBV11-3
TGTGCCGGCAGCTTAGCTCCCCAGACTGAAGCTTTCTTT
CAGSLAPQTEAFF
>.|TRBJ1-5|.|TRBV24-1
TGTGCCACCAGTGATTTCAGGGGTCAGCCCCAGCATTTT
CATSDFRGQPQHF
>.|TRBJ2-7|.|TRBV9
TGTGCCAGCAGCGACCACGTGGTCGGCGAGCAGTACTTC
CASSDHVVGEQYF
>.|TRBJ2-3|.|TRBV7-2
TGTGCCAGCAGCTTAGAGCAGGGGGGCTTTTCGCAGTATTTT
CASSLEQGGFSQYF
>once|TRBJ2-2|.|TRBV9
TGTGCCAGCAGCCCTAGACTGGCAGTCACCGGGGAGCTGTTTTTT
CASSPRLAVTGELFF
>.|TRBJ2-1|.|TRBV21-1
TGTGCCAGCAGCAATGAAGGGGGCCCCGCCTACAATGAGCAGTTCTTC
CASSNEGGPAYNEQFF
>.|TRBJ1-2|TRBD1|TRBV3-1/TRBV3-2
TGTGCCAGCAGCAAGATAACCGGACAGGGGCCCTATGGCTACACCTTC
CASSKITGQGPYGYTF
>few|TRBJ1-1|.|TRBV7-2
TGTGCCAGCAGCTTGATGATAGGGGGCACTGAAGCTTTCTTT
CASSLMIGGTEAFF
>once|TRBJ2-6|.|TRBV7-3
TGTGCCAGCAGCTTTGCCCTAGCATCTGGGGCCAACGTCCTGACTTTC
CASSFALASGANVLTF
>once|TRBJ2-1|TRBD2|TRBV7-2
TGTGCCAGCAGCCCCCGACTAGCGGGGGGCTTCTCGGAGCAGTTCTTC
CASSPRLAGGFSEQFF
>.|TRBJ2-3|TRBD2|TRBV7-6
TGTGCCAGCAGCCACCTGGGACTAGCGGGGGAAGATACGCAGTATTTT
CASSHLGLAGEDTQYF
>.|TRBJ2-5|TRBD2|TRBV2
TGTGCCAGCGGAATAGCGGGGAACGTACAAGAGACCCAGTACTTC
CASGIAGNVQETQYF
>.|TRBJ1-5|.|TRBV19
TGTGCCAGTAGTGGGCGTGATAGCAATCAGCCCCAGCATTTT
CASSGRDSNQPQHF
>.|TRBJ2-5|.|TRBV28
TGTGCCAGCAGTTTGTATACAGGGGAGACCCAGTACTTC
CASSLYTGETQYF
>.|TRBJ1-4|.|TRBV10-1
TGCGCCAGGGGGAACACAGGAAATTTTAATGAAAAACTGTTTTTT
CARGNTGNFNEKLFF
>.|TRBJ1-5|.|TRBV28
TGTGCCAGCATCTCCGGCGCAGGGATTAGCAATCAGCCCCAGCATTTT
CASISGAGISNQPQHF
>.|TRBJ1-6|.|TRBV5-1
TGCGCCAGCAGCCCGAGCGAAAATTCACCCCTCCACTTT
CASSPSENSPLHF
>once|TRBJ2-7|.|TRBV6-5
TGTGCCAGCGACGAAAAGACGGGTGAGCAGTACTTC
CASDEKTGEQYF
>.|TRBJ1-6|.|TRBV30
TGTGCCTGGATGGGGCCGGGGGGGAGCGGTTCACCCCTCCACTTT
CAWMGPGGSGSPLHF
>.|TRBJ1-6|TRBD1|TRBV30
TGTGCCTGGAGTTGGCAGGGGGCCTATGGGGATAATTCACCCCTCCACTTT
CAWSWQGAYGDNSPLHF
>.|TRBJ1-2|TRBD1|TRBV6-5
TGTGCCAGCACCGACAGGGGTTATGGCTACACCTTC
CASTDRGYGYTF
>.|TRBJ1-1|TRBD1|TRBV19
TGTGCCAGTAACGGCAGGGACAGTAGTACTGAAGCTTTCTTT
CASNGRDSSTEAFF
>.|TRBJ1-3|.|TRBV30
TGTGCCCAGGAAAATTCTGGAAACACCATATATTTT
CAQENSGNTIYF
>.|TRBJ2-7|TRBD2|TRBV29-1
TGCAGCGTTGTAGCGGGGGGGTCCTACGAGCAGTACTTC
CSVVAGGSYEQYF
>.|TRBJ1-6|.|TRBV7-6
TGTGCCAGCACCTTGCGTGGGTTTCAGACAGGCTCCCATCAGCCCCTCCACTTT
CASTLRGFQTGSHQPLHF
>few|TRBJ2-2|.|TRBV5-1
TGCGCCAGCAGCTTGGCCGCGGCGAGCGGAGTCACCGGGGAGCTGTTTTTT
CASSLAAASGVTGELFF
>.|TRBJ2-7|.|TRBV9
TGTGCCAGCAGCGTGCGGGACTCCGACGCCTACGAGCAGTACTTC
CASSVRDSDAYEQYF
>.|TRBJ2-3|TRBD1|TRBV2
TGTGCCGGTAATTCCGGGACAGGGACAGATACGCAGTATTTT
CAGNSGTGTDTQYF
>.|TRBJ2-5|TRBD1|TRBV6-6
TGTGCCAGCAGCCGACAGGGACAAGAGACCCAGTACTTC
CASSRQGQETQYF
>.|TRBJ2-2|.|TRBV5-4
TGTGCCAGCAGCTTGTCGCAGGGCTTCACCGGGGAGCTGTTTTTT
CASSLSQGFTGELFF
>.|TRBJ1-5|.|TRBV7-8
TGTGCCAGCAGCTTAGCCTCGGGCAATCAGCCCCAGCATTTT
CASSLASGNQPQHF
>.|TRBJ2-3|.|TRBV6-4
TGTGCCAGCTCGAATTCTAGCGTAACTAGCACAGATACGCAGTATTTT
CASSNSSVTSTDTQYF